The present TCR beta chain was sequenced within a study of post-analysis software for immune sequencing data. Study-wide background: Recorded subtypes: relapsing-remitting, secondary progressive, progressive-relapsing; some patients unannotated. Whole-study results and caveats: With TRBV5-6, TRBV5-1 and TRBV20-1 included, about 5 TRBV segments were more frequent in patients than in controls. F-measure co-clustering was strong for batch-matched samples. Multiple sclerosis was associated with a significant reduction in normalized Chao1 diversity relative to controls.

For this clonotype: Its antigen is not identified.

V lost 0 bases, J lost 6 bases, and 18 bases lay in between. Germline assignment: CDR1 MNHEY and CDR2 SVGAGI. The CDR3 sequence is 17 residues long. Unique molecular identifiers were present in the TCR beta cDNA libraries. TCRdb re-analysed the PCR reads in MiXCR, keeping a single row per CDR3 protein. This table has roughly 670,000 distinct CDR3 sequences, 59% appearing once. V usage is TRBV6-5 and J usage is TRBJ2-1; a weak D match, TRBD2 (6 bases). Sequenced material: blood. The sequence was collected from a girl aged 2-15 years with multiple sclerosis. CDR3 amino acids: CASSYSYAGRLGNEQFF. CDR3 DNA sequence: TGTGCCAGCAGTTACTCCTATGCGGGAAGGTTAGGCAATGAGCAGTTCTTC.